This T cell receptor beta chain originates from a study of T-cell memory formation after mild COVID-19. TCRdb independently ran MiXCR on the 5' RACE reads; one entry per CDR3 protein. The table records about 81,000 distinct CDR3 sequences, approximately 23% of them present only once. Trimming took off 3 bases at V and 3 bases at J, with 9 bases between the two ends. The germline V gene has CDR1 DFQATT and CDR2 SNEGSKA (reference sequence). The CDR3 is made up of 13 amino acids. Sample: PBMCs or a T cell subset sorted from them (not recorded which). V is TRBV20-1 and J is TRBJ1-5; a weak D match, TRBD1 (5 bases). The source of this sequence is a man between 18 and 35 years old who had mild COVID-19 (a few samples of this study predate the infection). Cell type and time point are not known. CDR3 loop: CSASREFNQPQHF. The CDR3 DNA reads TGCAGTGCTAGCAGGGAATTCAATCAGCCCCAGCATTTT.